Given below is one T cell receptor (beta chain) in context. Original processing methods: Using the CDR3 differences seen across clinicopathological groups, the authors built a distant-metastasis classifier for papillary thyroid cancer, which was meant to discriminate distant-metastatic patients. Through MiXCR, TCRdb re-clonotyped the PCR reads. For this entry, the V and J calls and clone size follow TCRdb and not the study's own pipeline. This table holds around 12,000 clones, over 30% found once. The data are from a study of metastatic and nonmetastatic thyroid tumors. Before thyroid surgery, none of the patients had received any treatment. The sequenced sample consisted of tumor tissue. The TCR originated in a female donor with papillary thyroid cancer or a benign thyroid nodule (not recorded which). Some clones in this sample may be carry-over from other donors' samples.

CDR3 nucleotides: TGCAGTGCTAGAGATCCCGGGACTCAAGAGACCCAGTACTTC. Its protein product is CSARDPGTQETQYF. The chain joins TRBV20-1 to TRBJ2-5; tentatively, D is TRBD2 (6 bases). CDR3 length: 14 amino acids. Between the trimmed V and J ends, which lost 0 bases and 2 bases, there was a span of 10 bases. Germline assignment: CDR1 DFQATT and CDR2 SNEGSKA (reference sequence).